A single sample is the source of the 32 T cell receptor beta chains below, sequenced in a study of CD8 T cells in Susac syndrome. 0.5 to 1 ug RNA was reverse transcribed with random hexamers. TCRdb re-called the immunoSEQ multiplex PCR reads with MiXCR, one entry per CDR3 protein. The sample has tens of thousands of distinct CDR3 sequences, about 96% seen once. Specimen: CD8+ T cells from PBMCs. Every receptor here comes from a human donor with Susac syndrome.

The chain combines TRBV20-1 with TRBJ2-1; D call uncertain. This CDR3 comprises 15 residues. With 0 bases removed from V and 5 bases from J, the gap between germline ends came to 14 bases. Germline values: CDR1 DFQATT, CDR2 SNEGSKA (reference sequence). This CDR3 reads CSARDRATPDNEQFF. The CDR3 nucleotides read TGCAGTGCTAGAGATCGGGCCACACCTGACAATGAGCAGTTCTTC.

The V call is TRBV30, the J call TRBJ2-7; TRBD1 matches at 7 bases. The V gene's germline CDR1 is GTSNPN and CDR2 SVGIG (reference sequence). The CDR3 length is 15 residues. V was pared by 1 base and J by 6 bases, with 12 bases of the junction left unmatched. The CDR3 protein is CAWSATRQGVSEQYF. The CDR3 DNA reads TGTGCCTGGAGTGCTACCCGACAGGGCGTTAGCGAGCAGTACTTC.

The chain links TRBV11-2 to TRBJ2-7, with a weak D call TRBD1 (6 bases). The V and J ends lost 1 base and 2 bases respectively, with 9 bases between them. The CDR3 has 14 amino acids. Looked up from germline, CDR1 is SGHAT and CDR2 is FQNNGV. The CDR3 region has the DNA TGTGCCAGCAGCTTAGTGCAGGGGACCTACGAGCAGTACTTC. This sequence encodes CASSLVQGTYEQYF.

The rearrangement uses TRBV20-1 and TRBJ1-5, with D uncertain. The CDR3 extends over 12 amino acids. Germline V gives CDR1 DFQATT, CDR2 SNEGSKA (reference sequence). Trimming cost V 5 bases and J 4 bases, with 9 bases left between them. The CDR3 spells CSAAGVNQPQHF. In DNA form, the CDR3 reads TGCAGTGCTGCTGGTGTAAATCAGCCCCAGCATTTT.

The CDR3 protein is CASSLVDPGTEAFF. For the CDR3, the DNA is TGTGCCAGCAGTTTAGTGGATCCTGGAACTGAAGCTTTCTTT. This chain links TRBV12-3 or TRBV12-4 with TRBJ1-1; D remains ambiguous. The V and J ends lost 1 base and 5 bases respectively, with 11 bases between them. This CDR3 comprises 14 residues.

This chain uses TRBV11-2 with TRBJ1-6; TRBD1 might be the D (5 bases). V was shortened by 3 bases and J by 6 bases, with 12 bases between the two germline ends. The CDR3 extends over 15 amino acids. Germline V gene lookup returns CDR1 SGHAT and CDR2 FQNNGV. The CDR3 sequence is CASSFGGTLNSPLHF. The CDR3 region has the DNA TGTGCCAGCAGCTTTGGCGGGACCCTTAATTCACCCCTCCACTTT.

The rearrangement joins TRBV4-2 to TRBJ1-2; 7 nucleotides align to TRBD1. V shed 0 bases, J shed 3 bases, and the junction held 4 bases outside the gene matches. CDR1 is LGHNA and CDR2 is YNFKEQ in the germline V gene. CDR3 size: 15 residues. The CDR3 bases are TGTGCCAGCAGCCAAGATTTGACAGGGCACTATGGCTACACCTTC. Encoded protein: CASSQDLTGHYGYTF.

This clonotype was counted once. The chain carries TRBV7-2 and TRBJ2-7, with 9 nucleotides matching TRBD1. The germline V gene has CDR1 SGHTA and CDR2 FQGNSA. The CDR3 contains 14 residues. With V trimmed by 6 bases and J by 4 bases, 7 bases remained unmatched. This CDR3 is CASRGTGPKYEQYF. In DNA, the CDR3 is TGTGCCAGCAGGGGGACAGGGCCTAAGTACGAGCAGTACTTC.

This rearrangement joins TRBV11-3 to TRBJ1-1; possibly TRBD1 for D (5 bases). V dropped 8 bases and J dropped 1 base, with 11 bases sitting between them. In germline, CDR1 is SGHNT, CDR2 YENEEA. This CDR3 contains 13 residues. CDR3 DNA: TGTGCCAGCGGGGAGACAGCGAACACTGAAGCTTTCTTT. The encoded protein is CASGETANTEAFF.

V usage is TRBV13 and J usage is TRBJ2-7; 9 bases are shared with TRBD1. The V segment lost 0 bases and the J segment 7 bases; nucleotides outside the gene matches: 4. The CDR3 consists of 14 residues. CDR1 PRHDT and CDR2 FYEKMQ come from the germline V gene (reference sequence). The CDR3 coding sequence is TGTGCCAGCAGCTTAGGACAGGGGGCTGGGGAGCAGTACTTC. It encodes CASSLGQGAGEQYF. Drawing the rest from reference TRBV13 and TRBJ2-7, the complete variable domain is AAGVIQSPRHLIKEKRETATLKCYPIPRHDTVYWYQQGPGQDPQFLISFYEKMQSDKGSIPDRFSAQQFSDYHSELNMSSLELGDSALYFCASSLGQGAGEQYFGPGTRLTVT.

The chain carries TRBV5-6 and TRBJ1-2; no clear D gene. Between the trimmed V and J ends, which lost 5 bases and 7 bases, there was a span of 12 bases. Germline loops: CDR1 SGHDT, CDR2 YYEEEE. This CDR3 has 12 residues. CDR3 nucleotides: TGTGCCAGCAGTTCGACTACAGTTGGCTACACCTTC. Translated: CASSSTTVGYTF.

The rearrangement joins TRBV12-3 or TRBV12-4 to TRBJ2-7, with D possibly being TRBD1 (6 bases). Trimming removed 6 bases at V and 3 bases at J, with 15 bases between. The length of the CDR3 is 14 residues. The CDR3 nucleotides are TGTGCCAGCAGATCACAGGGAAAAGACTACGAGCAGTACTTC. Its protein is CASRSQGKDYEQYF.

The V gene is TRBV6-2 or TRBV6-3, the J gene TRBJ2-7, with D tentatively TRBD1 (6 bases). This CDR3 contains 12 residues. Trimming pared 4 bases from V and 3 bases from J, leaving 7 bases between. Germline V gene sequence: CDR1 MNHEY, CDR2 SVGEGT. CDR3 coding DNA: TGTGCCAGCAGTTCGGACAGCTACGAGCAGTACTTC. Protein sequence: CASSSDSYEQYF.

The chain combines TRBV7-9 with TRBJ1-4, with 7 bases matching TRBD1. CDR3 length equals 17 residues. Trimming removed 5 bases from V and 9 bases from J; junction bases left unmatched: 18. CDR1 and CDR2 (germline): SEHNR, FQNEAQ (reference sequence). CDR3 sequence: CASSPTDRAGGNQKLFF. CDR3 in DNA: TGTGCCAGCAGCCCAACCGACAGGGCAGGAGGAAATCAAAAACTGTTTTTT. Full variable domain (outside the CDR3, taken from reference TRBV7-9 and TRBJ1-4): DTGVSQNPRHKITKRGQNVTFRCDPISEHNRLYWYRQTLGQGPEFLTYFQNEAQLEKSRLLSDRFSAERPKGSFSTLEIQRTEQGDSAMYLCASSPTDRAGGNQKLFFGSGTQLSVL.

The chain recombines TRBV20-1 with TRBJ1-5; 7 bases fit TRBD1. V shed 5 bases, J shed 9 bases, and the junction held 10 bases outside the gene matches. Germline CDR1 is DFQATT and CDR2 is SNEGSKA (reference sequence). The CDR3 consists of 13 residues. For the CDR3, the DNA is TGCAGTGCTCACCGGGACAGCACAGGGCCCCAGCATTTT. Amino acids: CSAHRDSTGPQHF.

The chain links TRBV7-2 to TRBJ1-6, with D possibly being TRBD1 (6 bases). Trimming took off 6 bases at V and 12 bases at J, with 12 bases between the two ends. The CDR3 totals 12 residues. Germline V gene sequence: CDR1 SGHTA, CDR2 FQGNSA. In nucleotides, the CDR3 is TGTGCCAGCAGATCAGGGGTAGAACCCCTCCACTTT. It specifies CASRSGVEPLHF. The full variable domain, in which reference TRBV7-2 and TRBJ1-6 provide the parts outside the CDR3, is GAGVSQSPSNKVTEKGKDVELRCDPISGHTALYWYRQSLGQGLEFLIYFQGNSAPDKSGLPSDRFSAERTGGSVSTLTIQRTQQEDSAVYLCASRSGVEPLHFGNGTRLTVT.

This chain joins TRBV18 and TRBJ2-1; D is possibly TRBD1 (6 bases). Germline CDR1 reads KGHSH; CDR2 reads LQKENI. The CDR3 sequence is 15 residues long. V shed 3 bases and J shed 1 base, with 10 bases lying between them. The CDR3: CASSPLQGSYNEQFF. The CDR3 DNA sequence: TGTGCCAGCTCACCCTTACAGGGTTCCTACAATGAGCAGTTCTTC.

The V gene is TRBV30, the J gene TRBJ1-2; D is unresolved. The germline gives CDR1 GTSNPN, CDR2 SVGIG (reference sequence). CDR3 length: 12 amino acids. The V and J ends lost 4 bases and 8 bases respectively, with 14 bases between them. CDR3 in DNA: TGTGCCTGGATACGGGATGGAGGGGGCTACACCTTC. Translated, it gives CAWIRDGGGYTF.

This clonotype was found once. The chain joins TRBV7-3 to TRBJ2-7; D is unresolved. The germline V gene has CDR1 SGHTA and CDR2 FQGTGA. The CDR3 totals 11 residues. The V end was cut by 7 bases, the J end by 3 bases, with 7 bases between. The chain's CDR3 is CASTPCYEQYF. CDR3 sequence (DNA): TGTGCCAGCACCCCATGCTACGAGCAGTACTTC.

The rearrangement joins TRBV9 to TRBJ2-5, with 8 bases that match TRBD1. The CDR3 is 14 residues long. J was trimmed by 3 bases and V by 2 bases; bases with no gene match: 3. Per germline, CDR1 SGDLS and CDR2 YYNGEE. CDR3 nucleotide sequence: TGTGCCAGCAGCGTGAGGGGACAGGAAGAGACCCAGTACTTC. Its translation: CASSVRGQEETQYF.

The chain combines TRBV9 with TRBJ1-5; D might be TRBD1 (5 bases). This CDR3 region has 13 residues. Trimming took off 1 base at V and 5 bases at J, with 7 bases between the two ends. Germline V lookup: CDR1 SGDLS, CDR2 YYNGEE. CDR3 sequence: CASSVWGDQPQHF. The CDR3 coding sequence is TGTGCCAGCAGCGTATGGGGGGATCAGCCCCAGCATTTT.

J is TRBJ1-6 and V is TRBV18, with 9 bases fitting TRBD1. Germline lookup yields CDR1 KGHSH and CDR2 LQKENI. The CDR3 runs to 16 residues. V lost 4 bases and J lost 9; bases outside the gene matches: 10. The CDR3 here is CASSQSVGQGFSPLHF. CDR3 coding DNA: TGTGCCAGCTCACAGTCCGTAGGACAGGGGTTTTCACCCCTCCACTTT.

This clonotype was observed a single time. The rearrangement links TRBV7-9 to TRBJ1-4; D ambiguous. CDR3 length equals 14 residues. V shed 3 bases and J shed 2 bases, with 7 bases lying between them. The germline V gene has CDR1 SEHNR and CDR2 FQNEAQ (reference sequence). The CDR3 sequence: CASSLTGTNEKLFF. CDR3 DNA sequence: TGTGCCAGCAGCTTGACCGGGACTAATGAAAAACTGTTTTTT.

Written as DNA, the CDR3 is TGCAGTGCTATAGTGCAGGGGTGGGTGAACACTGAAGCTTTCTTT. Its protein product is CSAIVQGWVNTEAFF. The chain links TRBV20-1 to TRBJ1-1; D possibly corresponds to TRBD1 (6 bases). The CDR3 totals 15 residues. Germline lookup yields CDR1 DFQATT and CDR2 SNEGSKA (reference sequence). Deletions cut 4 bases from V and 0 bases from J, with 15 bases between.

J is TRBJ2-1 and V is TRBV20-1, with 13 bases fitting TRBD2. V dropped 7 bases and J dropped 7; count of bases not matched to a gene: 4. The CDR3 covers 13 residues. Germline CDR1 reads DFQATT; CDR2 reads SNEGSKA (reference sequence). CDR3 sequence: CSGLAGGINEQFF. CDR3 bases: TGCAGTGGACTAGCGGGGGGAATAAATGAGCAGTTCTTC.

The rearrangement uses TRBV27 and TRBJ1-1; 7 nucleotides match TRBD1. Trimming removed 5 bases from V and 6 bases from J; junction bases left unmatched: 6. The CDR3 length is 13 residues. Germline lookup yields CDR1 MNHEY and CDR2 SMNVEV (reference sequence). The CDR3 DNA is TGTGCCAGCAGTCTCCACGGACAGGCTGAAGCTTTCTTT. It codes for CASSLHGQAEAFF.

The DNA of the CDR3 is TGTGCCAGCTTCCCGGAGCGCTCGAACACCGGGGAGCTGTTTTTT. Residues: CASFPERSNTGELFF. The chain recombines TRBV27 with TRBJ2-2; D unresolved. Trimming pared 8 bases from V and 0 bases from J, leaving 13 bases between. Germline assignment: CDR1 MNHEY and CDR2 SMNVEV (reference sequence). The CDR3 is made up of 15 amino acids.

The V gene is TRBV10-3, the J gene TRBJ2-1, with TRBD2 matching over 10 bases. The CDR3 contains 15 residues. Trimming took 6 bases from V and 4 from J; bases not matched to a gene: 6. The germline V gene encodes CDR1 ENHRY and CDR2 SYGVKD. CDR3 sequence: CAIRRAAGGYNEQFF. CDR3 DNA sequence: TGTGCCATCAGGAGGGCAGCGGGGGGGTACAATGAGCAGTTCTTC.

The rearrangement uses TRBV5-1 and TRBJ1-1, with D perhaps matching TRBD1 (6 bases). There are 16 residues in the CDR3. V was clipped by 0 bases and J by 1 base, with 13 bases between them. From germline, CDR1 is SGHRS and CDR2 YFSETQ. The DNA for the CDR3 is TGCGCCAGCAGCTTGGGTGGGGGGCGAGGGAACACTGAAGCTTTCTTT. It specifies CASSLGGGRGNTEAFF.

The chain joins TRBV12-3 or TRBV12-4 to TRBJ1-1; D is unclear. CDR3 length: 15 residues. The V end was cut by 5 bases, the J end by 4 bases, with 17 bases between. Written as DNA, the CDR3 is TGTGCCAGCAGTCCCCGGGGTTCGAGGAGCACTGAAGCTTTCTTT. The encoded protein is CASSPRGSRSTEAFF.

The chain links TRBV3-1 to TRBJ2-5; D remains unclear. CDR3 size: 15 residues. Between the trimmed V and J ends, which lost 2 bases and 4 bases, there was a span of 14 bases. Germline V gene lookup returns CDR1 LGHDT and CDR2 YNNKEL (reference sequence). CDR3 bases: TGTGCCAGCAGCCAAAGGGAAGGCCCCCGAGAGACCCAGTACTTC. Translating gives CASSQREGPRETQYF.

This clonotype appeared a single time. The chain couples TRBV2 to TRBJ2-5, with TRBD1 matching 8 bases. The CDR3 covers 16 residues. Germline V CDR1 and CDR2: SNHLY, FYNNEI. The V and J ends lost 8 bases and 5 bases, in that order; junction bases with no gene match: 16. The DNA of the CDR3 is TGTGCCAGCGTAGACCCGCTCGGGACAGGCGCCGAGACCCAGTACTTC. Its protein product is CASVDPLGTGAETQYF.